Listed here are 17 T cell receptor beta chains from one sample, sequenced in a study of T-cell reconstitution after alpha-beta-depleted transplantation in children. Preparation of the TCRbeta library involved a method that used unique molecular identifiers. Using its own MiXCR run on the PCR reads, TCRdb lists one record per CDR3 protein. The table shows fewer than 700,000 distinct CDR3 sequences, with 10% to 15% occurring only once. The sample was PBMCs, mostly from graft donor cells, taken 360 days after TCRalphabeta/CD19-depleted stem cell transplant. All receptors come from a male patient younger than 18 who had a stem cell transplant for acute myeloid leukemia, so the T cells may come from the graft donor.

The CDR3 protein is CASSEAGYNQPQHF. CDR3 sequence (DNA): TGTGCCAGTAGCGAAGCTGGGTACAATCAGCCCCAGCATTTT. This rearrangement joins TRBV19 to TRBJ1-5; no definite D call. The V end lost 6 bases, the J end lost 3 bases, and 12 bases lay between the germline ends. The CDR3 runs 14 residues. Germline CDR1 and CDR2: LNHDA and SQIVND (reference sequence).

This clonotype turned up a few times. The V gene is TRBV12-3 or TRBV12-4, the J gene TRBJ1-5; D remains ambiguous. CDR3 size: 15 residues. V shed 1 base and J shed 2 bases, with 9 bases lying between them. The CDR3 sequence is CASSLEGIGNQPQHF. The DNA of the CDR3 is TGTGCCAGCAGTTTAGAGGGAATAGGCAATCAGCCCCAGCATTTT.

Only a few counts were recorded for this clonotype. Compared with germline, one end of the junction differs, possibly owing to a read error. The rearrangement joins TRBV7-7 to TRBJ2-4, with D possibly matching TRBD1 (5 bases). The CDR3 sequence is 19 residues long. Germline V gene lookup returns CDR1 SSHAT and CDR2 FNYEAQ (reference sequence). The CDR3 DNA reads TGTGCTAGCAGCCCATTGAGACAGTTTTATTCTGGACCCAAAAACATTCAGTACTTC. Residues: CASSPLRQFYSGPKNIQYF.

Ten or more counts support this clonotype. V usage is TRBV7-8 and J usage is TRBJ2-2; 11 bases map to TRBD2. CDR1 SGHVS and CDR2 FQNEAQ come from the germline V gene. The CDR3 consists of 16 residues. Trimming removed 6 bases from V and 5 bases from J; junction bases left unmatched: 8. CDR3 sequence (DNA): TGTGCCAGCAGGCAGACTAGCGGGATAATTACCGGGGAGCTGTTTTTT. It translates to CASRQTSGIITGELFF.

At least ten counts were recorded for this clonotype. This chain joins TRBV20-1 and TRBJ2-1, with TRBD2 identical over 7 bases. Germline values: CDR1 DFQATT, CDR2 SNEGSKA (reference sequence). V was clipped by 3 bases and J by 1 base; unmatched bases: 9. This CDR3 contains 16 residues. The CDR3 protein is CSASLQPSGSYNEQFF. CDR3 nucleotide sequence: TGCAGTGCTAGTCTTCAACCTAGCGGTTCCTACAATGAGCAGTTCTTC.

This clonotype was observed many times. This chain links TRBV6-5 with TRBJ2-7; D uncertain. Per germline, CDR1 MNHEY and CDR2 SVGAGI. V lost 2 bases and J lost 2, with 7 bases in between. This CDR3 is 13 amino acids long. CDR3 bases: TGTGCCAGCAGTTACGCGGCAGCCTACGAGCAGTACTTC. It is translated as CASSYAAAYEQYF.

J is TRBJ2-2 and V is TRBV24-1; 8 bases agree with TRBD2. The CDR3 is 16 residues long. Germline CDR1 and CDR2: KGHDR and SFDVKD. The J segment lost 2 bases and the V segment lost 3 bases, leaving 4 bases of the junction unmatched. The CDR3 nucleotides are TGTGCCACCAGTGATCTTAGCGGGGTTAACACCGGGGAGCTGTTTTTT. It translates to CATSDLSGVNTGELFF.

The rearrangement uses TRBV6-1 and TRBJ2-3; D gene ambiguous. Trimming shortened V by 5 bases and J by 3 bases, and 15 bases separated the two germline ends. This CDR3 is 15 amino acids long. Germline V CDR1 and CDR2: MNHNS, SASEGT. In nucleotides, the CDR3 is TGTGCCAGCAGTCCCACTGGTTTGGGGACAGATACGCAGTATTTT. Translation gives CASSPTGLGTDTQYF.

This clonotype was counted only a few times. The V gene is TRBV24-1, the J gene TRBJ2-2; weak D call: TRBD1 (8 bases). The CDR3 is 18 residues long. Germline CDR1 KGHDR, CDR2 SFDVKD. Trimming removed 4 bases at V and 5 bases at J, with 22 bases between. The CDR3 is CATSDPRGLNGRTGELFF. Here the CDR3 DNA reads TGTGCCACCAGTGACCCCAGGGGGCTGAACGGGAGGACCGGGGAGCTGTTTTTT.

This clonotype has more than one count but fewer than ten. This sequence joins TRBV7-9 and TRBJ2-5; tentatively, D is TRBD2 (6 bases). This CDR3 spans 16 amino acids. The V end lost 5 bases, the J end lost 0 bases, and 16 bases lay between the germline ends. Germline-derived CDR1 and CDR2 are SEHNR and FQNEAQ (reference sequence). CDR3 protein: CASSVPRVADQETQYF. The CDR3 DNA follows: TGTGCCAGCAGCGTGCCGAGGGTAGCGGACCAAGAGACCCAGTACTTC.

The chain has TRBV28 and TRBJ2-5, with 12 bases fitting TRBD2. V lost 5 bases and J lost 1; bases outside the gene matches: 14. In germline, CDR1 is MDHEN, CDR2 SYDVKM. The CDR3 loop spans 19 amino acids. CDR3 bases: TGTGCCAGCAGTCCCCACGGTCGGGGGACTAGCGGGTCCCAAGAGACCCAGTACTTC. Translating gives CASSPHGRGTSGSQETQYF. Drawing the rest from reference TRBV28 and TRBJ2-5, the complete variable domain is DVKVTQSSRYLVKRTGEKVFLECVQDMDHENMFWYRQDPGLGLRLIYFSYDVKMKEKGDIPEGYSVSREKKERFSLILESASTNQTSMYLCASSPHGRGTSGSQETQYFGPGTRLLVL.

In its sample, this clonotype was seen a few times. CDR3: CSARTRLAGATFQETQYF. Here the CDR3 DNA reads TGCAGTGCTAGAACCCGACTAGCGGGAGCGACCTTTCAAGAGACCCAGTACTTC. This rearrangement joins TRBV20-1 to TRBJ2-5; 12 bases agree with TRBD2. V shed 2 bases, J shed 2 bases, and the junction held 12 bases outside the gene matches. This CDR3 contains 18 residues. In germline, CDR1 is DFQATT, CDR2 SNEGSKA (reference sequence).

In its sample, this clonotype was seen once. The chain recombines TRBV27 with TRBJ1-1; possible D gene TRBD1, 6 bases. The CDR3 has 13 residues. Per germline, CDR1 MNHEY and CDR2 SMNVEV (reference sequence). Trimming took off 6 bases at V and 4 bases at J, with 12 bases between the two ends. CDR3 sequence: CASSADRFTEAFF. The CDR3, as DNA: TGTGCCAGCAGCGCCGACAGGTTCACTGAAGCTTTCTTT.

This clonotype was found a few times. The CDR3 DNA reads as TGTGCCAGCAACCTACTAGCGGGAGAGGGAAAGTCGAGCAATGAGCAGTTCTTC. Its protein product is CASNLLAGEGKSSNEQFF. This chain connects TRBV6-2 or TRBV6-3 to TRBJ2-1; 11 bases agree with TRBD2. Germline CDR1 is MNHEY and CDR2 is SVGEGT. The V gene end was trimmed by 7 bases and the J gene end by 6 bases; junction bases not matched to a gene: 17. CDR3 length: 18 residues.

This clonotype was observed a single time. The chain employs TRBV11-2 and TRBJ2-3; D not certain. The CDR3 consists of 16 residues. Per the germline V gene, CDR1 is SGHAT and CDR2 is FQNNGV. Trimming took off 2 bases at V and 1 base at J, with 13 bases between the two ends. The CDR3 spells CASSLLVLPRTDTQYF. CDR3 DNA sequence: TGTGCCAGCAGCTTATTGGTTCTACCCCGCACAGATACGCAGTATTTT. Variable domain in full (rest from reference TRBV11-2 and TRBJ2-3): EAGVAQSPRYKIIEKRQSVAFWCNPISGHATLYWYQQILGQGPKLLIQFQNNGVVDDSQLPKDRFSAERLKGVDSTLKIQPAKLEDSAVYLCASSLLVLPRTDTQYFGPGTRLTVL.

The chain is built from TRBV9 and TRBJ2-7; 7 positions agree with TRBD2. Trimming removed 0 bases from V and 5 bases from J; junction bases left unmatched: 5. The CDR3 consists of 14 residues. From germline, CDR1 is SGDLS and CDR2 YYNGEE. The DNA for the CDR3 is TGTGCCAGCAGCGTAGGAGGGAGGGCCGACGAGCAGTACTTC. This encodes CASSVGGRADEQYF.

This clonotype showed up many times. The chain recombines TRBV10-3 with TRBJ1-5; no firm D call. The V and J ends lost 3 bases and 3 bases respectively, with 12 bases between them. The CDR3 length is 15 residues. Germline V gene data show CDR1 as ENHRY and CDR2 as SYGVKD. The CDR3 sequence is CAISEYGQNNQPQHF. The DNA for the CDR3 is TGTGCCATCAGTGAATACGGGCAAAACAATCAGCCCCAGCATTTT.